These T cell receptor beta chains were read from a single sample in a study of cytomegalovirus exposure and HLA in healthy donors. Some clones are missing from TCRdb's copy, which holds only in-frame ones; the method was immunoSEQ multiplex PCR. Altogether 74,000 or so clones are present, approximately 79% being singletons, with the ten largest covering 22%. The material sequenced was PBMCs. The source is a woman aged 40 to 50 in good health and CMV-seropositive. CDR3s include the opening cysteine and the closing phenylalanine or tryptophan. The D gene is left open where the match is weak. Only part of the rows carry a size: once, few, many, or a class if the clone is expanded.

cdr3_aa cdr3_nt clone_size j_call v_call d_call
CASSDRDGYTIYF TGTGCCAGCAGCGACAGGGACGGGTACACCATATATTTT - TRBJ1-3 TRBV7-9 TRBD1
CASSYNRGPEAFF TGCGCCAGCAGTTATAACAGGGGGCCTGAAGCTTTCTTT - TRBJ1-1 TRBV5-1 TRBD1
CASGLTGLRNTIYF TGTGCTAGTGGTTTGACAGGGCTGAGAAACACCATATATTTT - TRBJ1-3 TRBV12-5 -
CASSPLPPGLPYEQYF TGTGCCAGCTCACCCCTACCTCCTGGACTTCCCTACGAGCAGTACTTC - TRBJ2-7 TRBV18 -
CASSERGDGANVLTF TGCGCCAGCAGTGAGCGGGGAGATGGGGCCAACGTCCTGACTTTC - TRBJ2-6 TRBV10-2 -
CASRLQGDQPQHF TGTGCCAGCAGATTACAGGGGGATCAGCCCCAGCATTTT - TRBJ1-5 TRBV28 TRBD1
CASTGSFGTGNANDYGYTF TGTGCCAGCACCGGGAGTTTCGGGACAGGGAATGCCAATGACTATGGCTACACCTTC - TRBJ1-2 TRBV28 TRBD1
CASSDRSGGGNEQFF TGTGCCAGCAGTGATCGGTCTGGGGGGGGAAATGAGCAGTTCTTC - TRBJ2-1 TRBV2 TRBD2
CASSVDRAGGYEQYF TGTGCCAGCAGTGTCGACAGGGCGGGGGGCTACGAGCAGTACTTC once TRBJ2-7 TRBV2 -
CASSLAQGSYGYTF TGTGCCAGCAGCTTAGCACAGGGATCTTATGGCTACACCTTC - TRBJ1-2 TRBV7-8 -
CSGRTGGRSEQYF TGCAGCGGGCGGACAGGGGGTCGCTCCGAGCAGTACTTC - TRBJ2-7 TRBV29-1 TRBD1
CASSSSGYLNEKLFF TGTGCCAGCAGCTCATCGGGTTACCTTAATGAAAAACTGTTTTTT - TRBJ1-4 TRBV13 -
CASTPLYTSGRAQEGEQYF TGTGCCAGCACTCCGTTGTATACTAGCGGGAGGGCCCAGGAAGGCGAGCAGTACTTC - TRBJ2-7 TRBV4-2 TRBD2
CASSPGTLYGYTF TGTGCCAGCTCACCAGGGACACTATATGGCTACACCTTC - TRBJ1-2 TRBV18 -
CASGFGRLRNYGYTF TGTGCTAGTGGTTTTGGCAGGCTCCGAAACTATGGCTACACCTTC - TRBJ1-2 TRBV12-5 -
CASSLTVPTYEQYF TGTGCCAGCAGCCTTACAGTCCCGACCTACGAGCAGTACTTC - TRBJ2-7 TRBV6-5 -
CASSIATGGSYNSPLHF TGTGCCAGTAGTATAGCCACAGGGGGCTCCTATAATTCACCCCTCCACTTT - TRBJ1-6 TRBV19 TRBD1
CASRGTGVEKLFF TGTGCCAGCCGAGGGACAGGGGTGGAAAAACTGTTTTTT - TRBJ1-4 TRBV30 TRBD1
CASSPSGRRYNEQFF TGTGCCAGCAGTCCCAGCGGGAGGCGATACAATGAGCAGTTCTTC - TRBJ2-1 TRBV6-8 TRBD2
CASSYGWQPQHF TGTGCCAGCAGTTACGGGTGGCAGCCCCAGCATTTT - TRBJ1-5 TRBV28 -
CASSFGQLNTEAFF TGTGCCAGCAGTTTTGGACAGTTGAACACTGAAGCTTTCTTT few TRBJ1-1 TRBV27 -
CASSQRGHSTDTQYF TGTGCCAGCAGCCAGAGAGGACACTCGACAGATACGCAGTATTTT - TRBJ2-3 TRBV9 -
CASADYSEGYTF TGTGCCAGCGCCGACTACAGCGAGGGCTACACCTTC - TRBJ1-2 TRBV6-1 -
CASSIAGVGHEQYF TGTGCCAGCAGCATAGCGGGAGTAGGCCACGAGCAGTACTTC - TRBJ2-7 TRBV6-1 TRBD2
CASSHGGDEQFF TGCGCCAGCAGCCATGGAGGGGATGAGCAGTTCTTC - TRBJ2-1 TRBV4-1 -
CASSQGGRQGNEKLFF TGTGCCAGCAGCCAAGGTGGGCGACAGGGGAATGAAAAACTGTTTTTT - TRBJ1-4 TRBV4-2 TRBD1
CASSDSGGTDTQYF TGTGCCAGCAGTGACTCGGGGGGAACAGATACGCAGTATTTT once TRBJ2-3 TRBV6-4 -
CASSKQHWAGGVQEQFF TGTGCCAGTAGTAAACAGCATTGGGCGGGAGGCGTACAGGAGCAGTTCTTC once TRBJ2-1 TRBV19 TRBD2
CASSTDRPNEKLFF TGCGCCAGCAGCACGGACAGACCTAATGAAAAACTGTTTTTT - TRBJ1-4 TRBV5-1 -
CACSGLGPAEAFF TGTGCCTGCTCAGGGCTCGGTCCGGCTGAAGCTTTCTTT - TRBJ1-1 TRBV6-5 -
CASSLFPKVRGDENYGYTF TGTGCCAGCAGTTTATTCCCCAAAGTCAGGGGGGACGAAAACTATGGCTACACCTTC - TRBJ1-2 TRBV28 TRBD1
CASRVEETQYF TGTGCCAGCAGGGTTGAGGAGACCCAGTACTTC - TRBJ2-5 TRBV2 -
CATSRDAGLLTEAFF TGTGCCACCAGCAGAGATGCGGGACTCTTAACTGAAGCTTTCTTT - TRBJ1-1 TRBV15 -
CASSVMTDSNQPQHF TGTGCCAGCAGTGTCATGACTGATAGCAATCAGCCCCAGCATTTT - TRBJ1-5 TRBV6-1 -
CASRDRGGSNNEQFF TGTGCCAGCAGGGACAGGGGGGGAAGCAACAATGAGCAGTTCTTC - TRBJ2-1 TRBV6-1 TRBD1
CASSLEVGLSEETQYF TGTGCCAGCAGCTTGGAAGTGGGACTGTCTGAGGAGACCCAGTACTTC - TRBJ2-5 TRBV5-6 -
CASSQSGQASSYNEQFF TGCGCCAGCAGCCAATCGGGACAGGCGAGCTCCTACAATGAGCAGTTCTTC - TRBJ2-1 TRBV4-1 TRBD1
CASSLQGRLSNEQFF TGCGCCAGCAGCTTACAGGGGCGGTTGAGCAATGAGCAGTTCTTC - TRBJ2-1 TRBV5-1 TRBD1
CASSHTGGSNQPQHF TGTGCCAGCAGCCACACGGGAGGGAGCAATCAGCCCCAGCATTTT - TRBJ1-5 TRBV6-5 -